A single T cell receptor (beta chain) is shown here with its context. What it binds is unknown. The CDR3 is 13 residues long. Germline V gene lookup returns CDR1 SGDLS and CDR2 YYNGEE. Trimming at V came to 4 bases and at J to 3 bases, leaving 2 bases not matched to a gene. Once extracted for a subset, genomic DNA was divided evenly among several immunoSEQ plates. Assay: immunoSEQ multiplex PCR; the TCRdb copy retains only in-frame clones and omits some. Counted here are some 1,600,000 clones, 95% to 99% occurring once; the ten biggest clones make up 0.4% to 0.45%. The data were taken from a study of shared clonotypes between healthy human individuals. Study conclusions and caveats: Of the naive CD4 clonotypes, approximately 5% were shared across a handful of donors.

This sequence was found in a man aged 25 to 40 in good health. The V and J genes are TRBV9 and TRBJ1-2; TRBD1 matches at 8 bases. The sequenced sample consisted of naive CD4+ T cells sorted from blood. As to subset: CD45RA+ positively selected. CDR3: CASSPTGDYGYTF. In nucleotides, the CDR3 is TGTGCCAGCAGCCCGACAGGGGACTATGGCTACACCTTC.